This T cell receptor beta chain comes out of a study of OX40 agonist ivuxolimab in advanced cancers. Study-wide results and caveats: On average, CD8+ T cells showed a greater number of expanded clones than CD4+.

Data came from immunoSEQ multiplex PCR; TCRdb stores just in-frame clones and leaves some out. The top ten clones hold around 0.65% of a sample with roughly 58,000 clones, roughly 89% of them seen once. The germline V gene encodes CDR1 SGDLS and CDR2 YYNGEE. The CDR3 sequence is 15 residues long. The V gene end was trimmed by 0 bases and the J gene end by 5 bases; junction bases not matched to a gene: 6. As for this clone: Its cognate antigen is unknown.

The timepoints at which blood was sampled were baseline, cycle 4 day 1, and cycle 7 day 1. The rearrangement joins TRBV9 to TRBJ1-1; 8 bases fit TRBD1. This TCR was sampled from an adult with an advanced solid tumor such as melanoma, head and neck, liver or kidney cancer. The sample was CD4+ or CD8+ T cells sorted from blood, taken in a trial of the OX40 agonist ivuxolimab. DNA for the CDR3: TGTGCCAGCAGCGTAGAAGGACAGGGACATACTGAAGCTTTCTTT. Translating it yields CASSVEGQGHTEAFF.